The present T cell receptor beta chain was sequenced within a study of T-cell memory formation after mild COVID-19. Study in general: TCR clusters largely stayed donor specific.

TCRdb ran MiXCR on the 5' RACE reads and lists one entry per CDR3 protein. Altogether roughly 100,000 distinct CDR3 sequences are present, about a sixth being singletons, with the ten largest covering 28%. In its sample, this clonotype was seen a few times. Antigen specificity is unknown. Study observations and caveats: Some SARS-CoV-2-responding clones were already detected in memory before infection. Contracting clones from day 15 to 85 showed balanced CD4/CD8; later expanders favored CD4+.

The specimen was PBMCs or a T cell subset sorted from them (not recorded which). The clonotype originates from an adult woman who had mild COVID-19 (a few samples of this study predate the infection). Cell type and time point are not known.

As DNA, the CDR3 is TGTGCCAGCAGCTTAACGGCCCCCATTTACAATGAGCAGTTCTTC. Translated: CASSLTAPIYNEQFF. The rearrangement joins TRBV7-3 to TRBJ2-1; D is ambiguous. This CDR3 has 15 residues. Between the trimmed V and J ends, which lost 0 bases and 4 bases, there was a span of 10 bases. From germline, CDR1 is SGHTA and CDR2 FQGTGA.